The 30 T cell receptor beta chains below all came from one sample that was sequenced in a study of blood T cell repertoires in COVID-19. TCRdb's copy holds only in-frame clones and misses some; the assay was immunoSEQ multiplex PCR. Among a few hundred thousand clones listed, 88% were seen once. Sample: PBMCs or T cells enriched from blood (not recorded which). The receptors originated from a woman aged 40 to 49 with acute COVID-19.

The chain has TRBV4-3 and TRBJ2-7; the match to TRBD2 covers 9 bases. The CDR3 consists of 17 residues. The V gene's germline CDR1 is LGHNA and CDR2 YSLEER. Trimming removed 3 bases from V and 1 base from J; junction bases left unmatched: 10. CDR3 sequence: CASSQGCPSGKSYEQYV. The CDR3 bases are TGCGCCAGCAGCCAGGGATGTCCTAGCGGGAAATCCTACGAGCAGTACGTC.

As DNA, the CDR3 is TGTGCCTGGAGTTCAGGATTTAGCAATCAGCCCCAGCATTTT. This codes for CAWSSGFSNQPQHF. The chain links TRBV30 to TRBJ1-5; no clear D gene. Germline V gives CDR1 GTSNPN, CDR2 SVGIG (reference sequence). The length of the CDR3 is 14 residues. With 2 bases removed from V and 0 bases from J, the gap between germline ends came to 8 bases. The full variable domain, rest sourced from reference TRBV30 and TRBJ1-5, is SQTIHQWPATLVQPVGSPLSLECTVEGTSNPNLYWYRQAAGRGLQLLFYSVGIGQISSEVPQNLSASRPQDRQFILSSKKLLLSDSGFYLCAWSSGFSNQPQHFGDGTRLSIL.

The chain has TRBV29-1 and TRBJ1-2, with 7 bases matching TRBD1. Germline V lookup: CDR1 SQVTM, CDR2 ANQGSEA. This CDR3 is built from 12 residues. J was trimmed by 8 bases and V by 6 bases; bases with no gene match: 9. The CDR3 nucleotides are TGCAGCGTCGAGGGGGCTGAAAGGGGCTACACCTTC. This codes for CSVEGAERGYTF.

J is TRBJ1-1 and V is TRBV28; 8 bases map to TRBD1. The CDR3 spans 15 residues. Per germline, CDR1 MDHEN and CDR2 SYDVKM. Trimming removed 5 bases from V and 1 base from J; junction bases left unmatched: 6. Here the CDR3 reads CASSASGGRNTEAFF. The CDR3 DNA sequence: TGTGCCAGCAGTGCCTCAGGGGGCCGGAACACTGAAGCTTTCTTT. Full variable domain (outside the CDR3, taken from reference TRBV28 and TRBJ1-1): DVKVTQSSRYLVKRTGEKVFLECVQDMDHENMFWYRQDPGLGLRLIYFSYDVKMKEKGDIPEGYSVSREKKERFSLILESASTNQTSMYLCASSASGGRNTEAFFGQGTRLTVV.

The chain has TRBV2 and TRBJ1-6, with a tentative D call TRBD1 (5 bases). This CDR3 is 14 amino acids long. Germline lookup yields CDR1 SNHLY and CDR2 FYNNEI. V was clipped by 5 bases and J by 9 bases, with 14 bases between them. The CDR3 nucleotides are TGTGCCAGCAGTCTATCAGGGTCCACTTCACCCCTCCACTTT. Its translation is CASSLSGSTSPLHF.

V and J are TRBV19 and TRBJ1-3; 11 bases line up with TRBD1. The length of the CDR3 is 16 residues. Germline V CDR1 and CDR2: LNHDA, SQIVND (reference sequence). Trimming at V came to 5 bases and at J to 3 bases, leaving 6 bases not matched to a gene. The CDR3 region has the DNA TGTGCCAGTAGTCCCGGACAGGGGGCACTTGGAAACACCATATATTTT. Translated, it gives CASSPGQGALGNTIYF.

This clone appeared once. V gene TRBV7-2 combines with J gene TRBJ1-6, with a tentative D call TRBD1 (5 bases). V lost 5 bases, J lost 7 bases, and 21 bases lay in between. This CDR3 spans 17 amino acids. Per the germline V gene, CDR1 is SGHTA and CDR2 is FQGNSA. CDR3 sequence: CASSLYLLDKGNSPLHF. The CDR3, as DNA: TGTGCCAGCAGCCTTTACCTTCTCGACAAGGGGAATTCACCCCTCCACTTT. Full variable domain (remainder filled in from reference TRBV7-2 and TRBJ1-6): GAGVSQSPSNKVTEKGKDVELRCDPISGHTALYWYRQSLGQGLEFLIYFQGNSAPDKSGLPSDRFSAERTGGSVSTLTIQRTQQEDSAVYLCASSLYLLDKGNSPLHFGNGTRLTVT.

This clone came up once. In DNA, the CDR3 is TGTGCCAGCAGTGAAGAACAACTAAGGGGGGAGCTGTTTTTT. It yields the protein CASSEEQLRGELFF. The chain combines TRBV2 with TRBJ2-2; no reliable D call. V dropped 1 base and J dropped 8 bases, with 11 bases sitting between them. The length of the CDR3 is 14 residues. CDR1 and CDR2 (germline): SNHLY, FYNNEI.

The chain has TRBV5-1 and TRBJ2-2; 8 positions agree with TRBD1. Per the germline V gene, CDR1 is SGHRS and CDR2 is YFSETQ. V lost 2 bases, J lost 7 bases, and 4 bases stayed unmatched. This CDR3 has 14 amino acids. In DNA, the CDR3 is TGCGCCAGCAGCTTACAGGGGGAAGGCGGGGAGCTGTTTTTT. Its protein product is CASSLQGEGGELFF.

V and J are TRBV7-9 and TRBJ2-1; the D is unclear. This CDR3 contains 14 residues. CDR1 is SEHNR, CDR2 FQNEAQ, per germline (reference sequence). V was cut by 1 base and J by 7 bases, with 11 bases left in between. This CDR3 is CASSLESDWNEQFF. The DNA of the CDR3 is TGTGCCAGCAGCTTAGAAAGCGATTGGAATGAGCAGTTCTTC.

The chain carries TRBV11-3 and TRBJ2-1; TRBD2 matches 15 bases. The V segment lost 5 bases and the J segment 10 bases; nucleotides outside the gene matches: 12. The germline CDR1 and CDR2 sequences are SGHNT and YENEEA. The CDR3 runs to 17 residues. CDR3 sequence (DNA): TGTGCCAGCAGCCCCCCTGCTGGACTAGCGGGAGGGGGGGAGCAGTTCTTC. It encodes CASSPPAGLAGGGEQFF. Full variable domain (rest looked up from reference TRBV11-3 and TRBJ2-1): EAGVVQSPRYKIIEKKQPVAFWCNPISGHNTLYWYLQNLGQGPELLIRYENEEAVDDSQLPKDRFSAERLKGVDSTLKIQPAELGDSAVYLCASSPPAGLAGGGEQFFGPGTRLTVL.

V is TRBV10-3 and J is TRBJ1-2, with a tentative D call TRBD1 (6 bases). The germline V gene encodes CDR1 ENHRY and CDR2 SYGVKD. V dropped 7 bases and J dropped 3 bases, with 12 bases sitting between them. This CDR3 contains 13 residues. CDR3 sequence reads: CAITDSGDYGYTF. CDR3 sequence (DNA): TGTGCCATCACCGACTCAGGGGACTATGGCTACACCTTC.

The CDR3 sequence: CASSSGQVLRTNYGYTF. The CDR3 nucleotides are TGTGCCAGCAGCTCCGGACAGGTTCTGAGGACTAACTATGGCTACACCTTC. The J gene is TRBJ1-2, the V gene TRBV11-2, with 7 bases that match TRBD1. The ends lost 4 bases at V and 0 bases at J; junction bases unmatched: 11. In germline, CDR1 is SGHAT, CDR2 FQNNGV. The CDR3 has 17 amino acids.

The chain joins TRBV19 to TRBJ2-2, with 9 bases fitting TRBD1. Unmatched junction bases numbered 7, after V lost 6 bases and J lost 5 bases. The V gene's germline CDR1 is LNHDA and CDR2 SQIVND (reference sequence). The CDR3 runs 15 residues. The CDR3 region is CASRTGGALTGELFF. The CDR3 DNA reads as TGTGCCAGTAGAACAGGGGGCGCGTTGACCGGGGAGCTGTTTTTT.

The V call is TRBV4-1, the J call TRBJ2-2; TRBD2 aligns across 10 bases. The CDR3 length is 18 residues. Germline assignment: CDR1 MGHRA and CDR2 YSYEKL. The junction had 9 bases not matched to a gene; V was cut back by 1 base and J by 4 bases. The DNA of the CDR3 is TGCGCCAGCAGCCAAGGTTCGGGTAGCGGGGGGCTCACCGGGGAGCTGTTTTTT. Translation: CASSQGSGSGGLTGELFF.

The chain employs TRBV11-2 and TRBJ2-5; D gene uncertain. This CDR3 is built from 13 residues. V was pared by 1 base and J by 2 bases, with 5 bases between. The germline gives CDR1 SGHAT, CDR2 FQNNGV. The CDR3 DNA reads TGTGCCAGCAGCTTAGTACTACAAGAGACCCAGTACTTC. Its protein is CASSLVLQETQYF.

The chain carries TRBV6-6 and TRBJ2-2; D call uncertain. The germline V and J ends were trimmed by 6 bases and 5 bases, with 4 bases remaining between them. The CDR3 runs 11 residues. Germline CDR1 MNHNY, CDR2 SVGAGI (reference sequence). CDR3 region: CASSRTGELFF. In nucleotides, the CDR3 is TGTGCCAGCAGCAGAACCGGGGAGCTGTTTTTT.

The chain couples TRBV7-2 to TRBJ1-5; D possibly corresponds to TRBD1 (6 bases). This CDR3 is 15 amino acids long. With 2 bases removed from V and 3 bases from J, the gap between germline ends came to 11 bases. Germline V lookup: CDR1 SGHTA, CDR2 FQGNSA. This CDR3 is CASSLFGGPNQPQHF. The CDR3 region has the DNA TGTGCCAGCAGCTTATTCGGGGGGCCCAATCAGCCCCAGCATTTT.

The chain couples TRBV3-1 (or the pseudogene TRBV3-2) to TRBJ1-2, with 7 positions matching TRBD1. After removal of 3 bases from V and 7 bases from J, the junction contained 5 bases not matched to a gene. Per germline, CDR1 LGHDT and CDR2 YNNKEL (reference sequence). The CDR3 has 13 amino acids. The DNA of the CDR3 is TGTGCCAGCAGCCATACAGGGGCAGGTGGCTACACCTTC. This codes for CASSHTGAGGYTF.

The chain combines TRBV9 with TRBJ2-1; TRBD1 agrees at 8 bases. Trimming took 3 bases from V and 7 from J; bases not matched to a gene: 9. Germline CDR1 reads SGDLS; CDR2 reads YYNGEE. This CDR3 spans 15 amino acids. CDR3 protein: CASSAQLTGGNEQFF. DNA of the CDR3: TGTGCCAGCAGCGCCCAATTAACAGGGGGGAATGAGCAGTTCTTC.

The CDR3 spells CASSITGGAEYSNQPQHF. In DNA form, the CDR3 reads TGTGCCAGTAGTATAACGGGAGGGGCAGAATATAGCAATCAGCCCCAGCATTTT. The rearrangement uses TRBV19 and TRBJ1-5, with D possibly being TRBD1 (5 bases). The germline V gene has CDR1 LNHDA and CDR2 SQIVND (reference sequence). Trimming removed 2 bases at V and 0 bases at J, with 17 bases between. This CDR3 has 18 residues.

This sequence joins TRBV29-1 and TRBJ1-2; 10 bases match TRBD1. The CDR3 length is 12 residues. V lost 3 bases, J lost 7 bases, and 2 bases stayed unmatched. Germline V gene sequence: CDR1 SQVTM, CDR2 ANQGSEA. The CDR3 DNA is TGCAGCGTTGAGGGGGACAGGGGTGGCTACACCTTC. It translates to CSVEGDRGGYTF.

The chain employs TRBV11-2 and TRBJ1-1; tentatively, D is TRBD1 (5 bases). The V end was cut by 7 bases, the J end by 2 bases, with 17 bases between. The germline V gene has CDR1 SGHAT and CDR2 FQNNGV. The CDR3 is 15 amino acids. CDR3 amino acids: CASTTAGGGNTEAFF. CDR3 DNA: TGTGCCAGCACCACTGCGGGGGGTGGTAACACTGAAGCTTTCTTT.

The rearrangement uses TRBV7-2 and TRBJ2-5; 7 nucleotides match TRBD1. The CDR3 runs to 19 residues. CDR1 and CDR2 (germline): SGHTA, FQGNSA. J lost 0 bases, V lost 4 bases, and 17 bases had no gene match. CDR3: CASSSQGNFPATYQETQYF. CDR3 sequence (DNA): TGTGCCAGCAGCTCACAGGGGAACTTCCCCGCAACTTACCAAGAGACCCAGTACTTC.

The gene calls are TRBV4-3 and TRBJ2-3; TRBD2 aligns across 12 bases. The V gene end was trimmed by 1 base and the J gene end by 5 bases; junction bases not matched to a gene: 13. Germline CDR1 and CDR2: LGHNA and YSLEER. This CDR3 comprises 19 residues. The CDR3 DNA reads TGCGCCAGCAGCCAAGGACTAGCGGGGGCCACATCCCGGGGAGATACGCAGTATTTT. Amino acids: CASSQGLAGATSRGDTQYF.

V gene TRBV3-1 (or the pseudogene TRBV3-2) combines with J gene TRBJ1-5; unclear D gene. Germline CDR1 and CDR2: LGHDT and YNNKEL (reference sequence). The CDR3 spans 18 residues. Trimming pared 0 bases from V and 0 bases from J, leaving 15 bases between. The CDR3 sequence: CASSQEPGGPGSNQPQHF. The CDR3 DNA sequence: TGTGCCAGCAGCCAAGAACCGGGAGGGCCTGGTAGCAATCAGCCCCAGCATTTT.

The count of this clone is one. This sample includes further DNA sequences coding for the same CDR3. The chain uses TRBV5-5 and TRBJ2-3; TRBD2 aligns across 13 bases. V was clipped by 4 bases and J by 3 bases; unmatched bases: 8. Germline V gene lookup returns CDR1 SGHKS and CDR2 YYEKEE (reference sequence). There are 17 residues in the CDR3. In DNA, the CDR3 is TGTGCCAGCAGCCGCGGACTAGCGGGAGCTGGAACAGATACGCAGTATTTT. Its translation: CASSRGLAGAGTDTQYF.

This chain links TRBV14 with TRBJ1-1; 10 bases line up with TRBD1. Germline-derived CDR1 and CDR2 are SGHDN and FVKESK. CDR3 length equals 13 residues. The trim removed 3 bases at V and 10 bases at J, leaving 5 bases unmatched. The CDR3 region has the DNA TGTGCCAGCAGCCATGACAGGGGGCGCAGAGCTTTCTTT. The encoded protein is CASSHDRGRRAFF.

CDR3 loop: CASNAGASYNSPLHF. The CDR3 coding sequence is TGTGCCAGCAACGCTGGGGCTTCCTATAATTCACCCCTCCACTTT. The V and J genes are TRBV11-3 and TRBJ1-6, with D perhaps TRBD1 (5 bases). The CDR3 has 15 residues. Trimming stripped 7 bases from V and 1 base from J, with 11 bases between. The germline V gene has CDR1 SGHNT and CDR2 YENEEA.

The rearrangement uses TRBV4-1 and TRBJ2-2, with 7 bases identical to TRBD2. Trimming removed 6 bases from V and 3 bases from J; junction bases left unmatched: 7. CDR1 and CDR2 from the germline V gene are MGHRA and YSYEKL. CDR3 length equals 15 residues. CDR3 DNA: TGCGCCAGCAGATTCATTCTAGCGGACACCGGGGAGCTGTTTTTT. Protein: CASRFILADTGELFF.